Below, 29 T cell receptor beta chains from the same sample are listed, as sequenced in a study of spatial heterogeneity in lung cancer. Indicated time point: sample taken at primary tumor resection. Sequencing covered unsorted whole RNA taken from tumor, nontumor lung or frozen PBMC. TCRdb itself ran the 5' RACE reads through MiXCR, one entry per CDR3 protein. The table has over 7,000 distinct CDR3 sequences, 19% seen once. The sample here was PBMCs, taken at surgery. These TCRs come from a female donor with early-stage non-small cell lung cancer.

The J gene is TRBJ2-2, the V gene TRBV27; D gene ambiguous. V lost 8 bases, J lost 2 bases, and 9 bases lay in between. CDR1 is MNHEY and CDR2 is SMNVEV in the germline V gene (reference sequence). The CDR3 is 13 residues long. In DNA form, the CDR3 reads TGTGCCAGCGGTACAAGAAACACCGGGGAGCTGTTTTTT. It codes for CASGTRNTGELFF.

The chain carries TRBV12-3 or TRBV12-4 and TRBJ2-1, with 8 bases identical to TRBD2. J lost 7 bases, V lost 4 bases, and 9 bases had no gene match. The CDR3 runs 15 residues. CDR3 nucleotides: TGTGCCAGCAGTTCAAACGGTCTAGCGGGTAATGAGCAGTTCTTC. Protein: CASSSNGLAGNEQFF.

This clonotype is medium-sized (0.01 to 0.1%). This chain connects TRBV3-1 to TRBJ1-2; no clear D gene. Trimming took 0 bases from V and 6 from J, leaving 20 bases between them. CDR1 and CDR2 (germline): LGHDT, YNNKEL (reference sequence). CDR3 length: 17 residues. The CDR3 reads CASSQDQMFSKSHGYTF. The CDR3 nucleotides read TGTGCCAGCAGCCAAGATCAAATGTTTTCTAAGTCCCATGGCTACACCTTC.

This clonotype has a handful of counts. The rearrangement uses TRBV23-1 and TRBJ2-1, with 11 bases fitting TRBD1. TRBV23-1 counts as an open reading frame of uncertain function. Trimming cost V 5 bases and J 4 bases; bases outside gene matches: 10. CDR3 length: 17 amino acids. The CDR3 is CASSTPPGQGDYNEQFF. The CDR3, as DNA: TGCGCCAGCAGTACACCCCCGGGACAGGGGGATTACAATGAGCAGTTCTTC.

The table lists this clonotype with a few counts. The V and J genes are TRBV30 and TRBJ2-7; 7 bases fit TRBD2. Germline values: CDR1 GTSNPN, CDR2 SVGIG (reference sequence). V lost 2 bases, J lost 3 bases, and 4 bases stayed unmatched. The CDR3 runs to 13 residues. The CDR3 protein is CAWSRGDLYEQYF. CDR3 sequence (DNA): TGTGCCTGGAGTCGGGGGGACCTCTACGAGCAGTACTTC. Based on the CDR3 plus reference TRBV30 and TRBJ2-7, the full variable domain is SQTIHQWPATLVQPVGSPLSLECTVEGTSNPNLYWYRQAAGRGLQLLFYSVGIGQISSEVPQNLSASRPQDRQFILSSKKLLLSDSGFYLCAWSRGDLYEQYFGPGTRLTVT.

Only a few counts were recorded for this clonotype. The CDR3 DNA follows: TGTGCCAGCAGCCAAGAGGGCACGCAGTATTTT. Its translation is CASSQEGTQYF. The rearrangement uses TRBV3-1 and TRBJ2-3; unclear D gene. V dropped 0 bases and J dropped 9 bases, with 4 bases sitting between them. This CDR3 is 11 amino acids long. Germline V gene sequence: CDR1 LGHDT, CDR2 YNNKEL (reference sequence).

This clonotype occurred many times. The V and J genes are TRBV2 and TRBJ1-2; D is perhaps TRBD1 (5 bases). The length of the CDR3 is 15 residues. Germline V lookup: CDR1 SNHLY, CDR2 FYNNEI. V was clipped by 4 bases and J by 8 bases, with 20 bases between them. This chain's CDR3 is CASSARGGEAGGYTF. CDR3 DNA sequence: TGTGCCAGCAGTGCCCGGGGAGGGGAAGCGGGCGGCTACACCTTC.

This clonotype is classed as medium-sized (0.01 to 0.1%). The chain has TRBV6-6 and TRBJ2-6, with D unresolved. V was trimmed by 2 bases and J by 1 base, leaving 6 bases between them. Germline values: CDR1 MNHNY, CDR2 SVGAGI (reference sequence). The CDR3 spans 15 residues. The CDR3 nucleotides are TGTGCCAGCAGTTACATTAGGTCTGGGGCCAACGTCCTGACTTTC. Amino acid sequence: CASSYIRSGANVLTF.

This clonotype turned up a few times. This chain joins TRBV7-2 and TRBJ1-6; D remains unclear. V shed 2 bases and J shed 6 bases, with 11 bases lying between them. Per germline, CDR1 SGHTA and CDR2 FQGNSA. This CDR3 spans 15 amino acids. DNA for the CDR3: TGTGCCAGCAGCTTATCGGTCGGGTCTAATTCACCCCTCCACTTT. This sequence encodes CASSLSVGSNSPLHF.

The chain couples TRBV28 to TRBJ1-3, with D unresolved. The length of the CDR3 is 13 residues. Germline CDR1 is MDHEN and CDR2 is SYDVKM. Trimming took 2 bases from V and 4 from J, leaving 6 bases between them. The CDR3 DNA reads TGTGCCAGCAGTTTACGCGAGGGAAACACCATATATTTT. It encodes CASSLREGNTIYF.

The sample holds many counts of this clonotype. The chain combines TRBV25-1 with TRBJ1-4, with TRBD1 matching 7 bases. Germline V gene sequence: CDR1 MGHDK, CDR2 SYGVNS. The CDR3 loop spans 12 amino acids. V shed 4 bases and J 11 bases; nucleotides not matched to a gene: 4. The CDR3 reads CASSGQGGKLFF. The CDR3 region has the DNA TGTGCCAGCAGTGGACAGGGAGGGAAACTGTTTTTT. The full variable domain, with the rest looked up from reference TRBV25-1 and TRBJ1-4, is EADIYQTPRYLVIGTGKKITLECSQTMGHDKMYWYQQDPGMELHLIHYSYGVNSTEKGDLSSESTVSRIRTEHFPLTLESARPSHTSQYLCASSGQGGKLFFGSGTQLSVL.

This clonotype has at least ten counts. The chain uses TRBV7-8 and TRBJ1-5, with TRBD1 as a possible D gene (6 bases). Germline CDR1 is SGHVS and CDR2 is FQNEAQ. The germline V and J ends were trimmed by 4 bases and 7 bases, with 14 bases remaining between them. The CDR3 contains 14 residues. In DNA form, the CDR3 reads TGTGCCAGCAGCTCCCAAGGGGGGAGCCAGCCCCAGCATTTT. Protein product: CASSSQGGSQPQHF.

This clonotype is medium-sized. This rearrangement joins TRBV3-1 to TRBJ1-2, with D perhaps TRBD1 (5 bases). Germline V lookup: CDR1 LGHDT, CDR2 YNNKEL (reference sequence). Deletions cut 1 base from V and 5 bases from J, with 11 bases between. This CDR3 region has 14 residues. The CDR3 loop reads CASSQGQILYGYTF. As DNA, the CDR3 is TGTGCCAGCAGCCAAGGACAGATATTATATGGCTACACCTTC.

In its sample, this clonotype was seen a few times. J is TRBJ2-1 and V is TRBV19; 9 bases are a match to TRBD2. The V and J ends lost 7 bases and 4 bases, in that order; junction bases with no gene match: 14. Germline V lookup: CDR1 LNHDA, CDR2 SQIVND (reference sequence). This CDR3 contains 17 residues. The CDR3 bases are TGTGCCAGTACCGTAGGGATAGCGGGAGTCGGATACAATGAGCAGTTCTTC. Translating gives CASTVGIAGVGYNEQFF.

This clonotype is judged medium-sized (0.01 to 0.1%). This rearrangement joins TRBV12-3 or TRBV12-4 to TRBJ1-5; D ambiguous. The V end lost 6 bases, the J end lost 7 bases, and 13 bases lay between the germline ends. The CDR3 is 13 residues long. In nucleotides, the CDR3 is TGTGCCAGCAGGGTTGACACGGCCCAGCCCCAGCATTTT. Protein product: CASRVDTAQPQHF.

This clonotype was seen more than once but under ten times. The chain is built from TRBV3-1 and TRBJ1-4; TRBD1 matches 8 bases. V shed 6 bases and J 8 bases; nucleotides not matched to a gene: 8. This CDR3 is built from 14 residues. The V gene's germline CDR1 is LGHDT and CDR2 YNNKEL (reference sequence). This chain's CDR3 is CASSPGGNGEKLFF. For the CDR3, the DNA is TGTGCCAGCAGTCCAGGGGGCAATGGGGAAAAACTGTTTTTT. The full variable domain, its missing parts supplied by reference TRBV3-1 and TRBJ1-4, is DTAVSQTPKYLVTQMGNDKSIKCEQNLGHDTMYWYKQDSKKFLKIMFSYNNKELIINETVPNRFSPKSPDKAHLNLHINSLELGDSAVYFCASSPGGNGEKLFFGSGTQLSVL.

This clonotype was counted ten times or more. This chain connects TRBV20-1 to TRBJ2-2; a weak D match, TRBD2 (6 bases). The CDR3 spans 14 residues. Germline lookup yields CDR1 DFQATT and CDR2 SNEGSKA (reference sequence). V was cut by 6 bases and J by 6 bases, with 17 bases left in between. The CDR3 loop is CSAPDSTGAGELFF. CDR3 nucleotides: TGCAGTGCCCCGGACTCCACGGGGGCCGGGGAGCTGTTTTTT.

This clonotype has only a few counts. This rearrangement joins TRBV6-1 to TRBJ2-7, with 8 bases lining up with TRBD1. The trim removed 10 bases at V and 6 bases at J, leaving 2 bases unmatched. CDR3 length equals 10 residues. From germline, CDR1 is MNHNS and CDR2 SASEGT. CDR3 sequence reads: CATDRVEQYF. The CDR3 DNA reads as TGTGCCACGGACAGGGTCGAGCAGTACTTC.

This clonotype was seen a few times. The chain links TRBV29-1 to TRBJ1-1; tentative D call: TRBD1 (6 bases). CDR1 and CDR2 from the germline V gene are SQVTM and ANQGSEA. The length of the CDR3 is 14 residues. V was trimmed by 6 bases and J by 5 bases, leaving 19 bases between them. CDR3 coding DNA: TGCAGCGTACTCAAAGGGGGATTGGGTACTGAAGCTTTCTTT. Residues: CSVLKGGLGTEAFF.

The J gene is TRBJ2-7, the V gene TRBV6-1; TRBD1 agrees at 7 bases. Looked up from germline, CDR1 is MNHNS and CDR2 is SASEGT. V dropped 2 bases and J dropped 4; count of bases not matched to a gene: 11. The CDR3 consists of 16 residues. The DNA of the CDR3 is TGTGCCAGCAGTGAACCCCTGACAGGGAGTAGGTACGAGCAGTACGTC. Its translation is CASSEPLTGSRYEQYV.

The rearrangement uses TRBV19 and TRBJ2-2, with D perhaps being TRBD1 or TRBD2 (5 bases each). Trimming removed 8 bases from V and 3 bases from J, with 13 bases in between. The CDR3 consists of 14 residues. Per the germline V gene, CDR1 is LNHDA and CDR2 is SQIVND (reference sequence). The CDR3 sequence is CASRGGHYTGELFF. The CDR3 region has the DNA TGTGCCAGTCGTGGAGGACATTACACCGGGGAGCTGTTTTTT.

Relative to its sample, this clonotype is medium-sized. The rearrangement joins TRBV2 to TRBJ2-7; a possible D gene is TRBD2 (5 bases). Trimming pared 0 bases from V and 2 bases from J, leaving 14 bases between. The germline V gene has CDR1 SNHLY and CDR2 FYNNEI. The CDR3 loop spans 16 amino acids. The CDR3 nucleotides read TGTGCCAGCAGTGAAGCGCTGAGGGATGTCGCCTACGAGCAGTACTTC. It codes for CASSEALRDVAYEQYF.

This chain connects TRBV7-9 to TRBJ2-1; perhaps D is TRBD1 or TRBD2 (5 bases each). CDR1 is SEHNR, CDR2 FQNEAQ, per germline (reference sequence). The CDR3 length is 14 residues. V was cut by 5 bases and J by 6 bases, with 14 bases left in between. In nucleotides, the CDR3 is TGTGCCAGCAGCCCACCGGGGCAGCCCAATGAGCAGTTCTTC. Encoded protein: CASSPPGQPNEQFF.

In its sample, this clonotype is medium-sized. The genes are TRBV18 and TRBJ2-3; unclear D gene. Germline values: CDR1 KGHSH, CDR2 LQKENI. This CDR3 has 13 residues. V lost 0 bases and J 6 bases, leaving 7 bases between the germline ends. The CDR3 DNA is TGTGCCAGCTCACCACCGGCCAGGGATACGCAGTATTTT. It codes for CASSPPARDTQYF.

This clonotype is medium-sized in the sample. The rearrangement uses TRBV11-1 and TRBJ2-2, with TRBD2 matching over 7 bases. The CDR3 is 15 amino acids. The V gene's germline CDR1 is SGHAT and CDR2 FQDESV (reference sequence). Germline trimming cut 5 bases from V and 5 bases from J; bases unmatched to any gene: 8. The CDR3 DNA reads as TGTGCCAGCAGCCAACAAGCGGGGTGGACCGGGGAGCTGTTTTTT. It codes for CASSQQAGWTGELFF.

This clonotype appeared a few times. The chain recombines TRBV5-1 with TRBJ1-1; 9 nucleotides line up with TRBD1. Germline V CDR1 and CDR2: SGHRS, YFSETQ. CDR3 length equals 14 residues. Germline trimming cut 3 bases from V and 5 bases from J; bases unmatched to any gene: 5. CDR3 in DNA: TGCGCCAGCAGCTACACAGGGGGCGGGACTGAAGCTTTCTTT. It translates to CASSYTGGGTEAFF.

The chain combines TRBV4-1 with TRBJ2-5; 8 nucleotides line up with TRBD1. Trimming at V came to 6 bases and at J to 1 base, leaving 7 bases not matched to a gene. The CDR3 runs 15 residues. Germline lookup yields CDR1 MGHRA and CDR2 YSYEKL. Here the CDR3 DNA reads TGCGCCAGCAGGGAGGAGGACAGGGTCCAAGAGACCCAGTACTTC. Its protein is CASREEDRVQETQYF.

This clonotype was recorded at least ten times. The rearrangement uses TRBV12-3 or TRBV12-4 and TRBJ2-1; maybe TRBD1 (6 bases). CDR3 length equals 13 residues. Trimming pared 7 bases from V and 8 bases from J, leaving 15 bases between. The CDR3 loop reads CASTPRDKYEQFF. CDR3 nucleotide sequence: TGTGCCAGCACTCCAAGGGACAAATATGAGCAGTTCTTC.

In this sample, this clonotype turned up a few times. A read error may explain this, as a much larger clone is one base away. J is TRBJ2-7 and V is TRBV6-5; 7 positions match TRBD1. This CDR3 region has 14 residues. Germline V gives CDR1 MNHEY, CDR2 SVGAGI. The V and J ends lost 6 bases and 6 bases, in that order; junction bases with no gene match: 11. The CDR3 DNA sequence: TGTGCCAGCAGATTCGAGACAGGGAAGCGCGAGCAGTACTTC. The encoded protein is CASRFETGKREQYF.